Shown below are 5 T cell receptor beta chains from a single sample sequenced in a study of blood T cell repertoires in COVID-19. The data were produced by immunoSEQ multiplex PCR, yet TCRdb's version contains in-frame clones alone and is incomplete. The profile shows about 240,000 clones, about four fifths of them singletons. The specimen was peripheral blood. These receptors were taken from a woman older than 75 with acute or convalescent COVID-19.

The chain is built from TRBV20-1 and TRBJ1-2; D might be TRBD1 (5 bases). Trimming stripped 4 bases from V and 13 bases from J, with 16 bases between. Germline CDR1 DFQATT, CDR2 SNEGSKA (reference sequence). The CDR3 runs to 11 residues. The CDR3 region is CSATPRGSPTF. CDR3 nucleotide sequence: TGCAGTGCTACCCCGCGGGGGTCTCCCACCTTC.

V is TRBV10-3 and J is TRBJ2-2; 8 bases are a match to TRBD2. Germline values: CDR1 ENHRY, CDR2 SYGVKD. V trimming: 6 bases; J trimming: 0 bases; junction bases outside the gene matches: 6. The CDR3 has 16 residues. The CDR3 loop is CAISATSGPNTGELFF. CDR3 coding DNA: TGTGCCATCAGCGCCACTAGCGGACCGAACACCGGGGAGCTGTTTTTT.

Points on this clone: An end of the junction differs from the germline gene, which may be a read error. V and J are TRBV7-7 and TRBJ2-2, with D possibly being TRBD2 (6 bases). This CDR3 is built from 16 residues. From germline, CDR1 is SSHAT and CDR2 FNYEAQ (reference sequence). Here the CDR3 reads CASSLAGTSNTGELFF. The CDR3 DNA follows: TGTGCTAGCAGCTTAGCCGGGACTTCGAACACCGGGGAGCTGTTTTTT.

The chain joins TRBV10-3 to TRBJ2-2; 11 bases agree with TRBD1. V shed 4 bases, J shed 0 bases, and the junction held 4 bases outside the gene matches. The CDR3 consists of 17 residues. Germline V gene data show CDR1 as ENHRY and CDR2 as SYGVKD. The CDR3 is CAISGTGGGSNTGELFF. CDR3 nucleotides: TGTGCCATCAGTGGGACAGGGGGCGGGTCGAACACCGGGGAGCTGTTTTTT.

V gene TRBV5-1 combines with J gene TRBJ1-6, with D unresolved. This CDR3 is built from 13 residues. Germline assignment: CDR1 SGHRS and CDR2 YFSETQ. Trimming left V 3 bases short and J 7 bases short, with 8 bases between. DNA of the CDR3: TGCGCCAGCAGCTCGGTCTCAAATTCACCCCTCCACTTT. It yields the protein CASSSVSNSPLHF.